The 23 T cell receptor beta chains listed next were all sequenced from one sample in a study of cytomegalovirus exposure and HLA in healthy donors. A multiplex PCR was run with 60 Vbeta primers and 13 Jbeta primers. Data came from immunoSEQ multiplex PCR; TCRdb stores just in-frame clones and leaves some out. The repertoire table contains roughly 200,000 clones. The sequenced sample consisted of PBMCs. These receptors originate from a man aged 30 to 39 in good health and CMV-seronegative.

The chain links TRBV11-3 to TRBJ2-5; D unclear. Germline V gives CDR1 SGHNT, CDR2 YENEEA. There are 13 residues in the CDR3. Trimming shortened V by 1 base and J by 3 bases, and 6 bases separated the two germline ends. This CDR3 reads CASSLGGKETQYF. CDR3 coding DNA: TGTGCCAGCAGCTTAGGAGGAAAAGAGACCCAGTACTTC.

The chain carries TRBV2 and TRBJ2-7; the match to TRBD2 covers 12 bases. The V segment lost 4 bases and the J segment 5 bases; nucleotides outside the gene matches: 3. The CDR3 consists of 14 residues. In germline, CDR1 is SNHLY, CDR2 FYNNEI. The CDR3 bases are TGTGCCAGCAGTGGACTAGCGGGAGTCCACGAGCAGTACTTC. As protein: CASSGLAGVHEQYF.

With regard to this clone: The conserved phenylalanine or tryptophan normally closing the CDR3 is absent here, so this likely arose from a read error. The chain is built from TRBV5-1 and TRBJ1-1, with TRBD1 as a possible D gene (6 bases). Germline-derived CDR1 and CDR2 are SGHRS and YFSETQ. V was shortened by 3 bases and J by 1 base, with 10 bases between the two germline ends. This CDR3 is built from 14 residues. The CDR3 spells CASSSGQPNTEAFL. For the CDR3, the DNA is TGCGCCAGCAGCTCCGGACAGCCGAACACTGAAGCTTTCCTT.

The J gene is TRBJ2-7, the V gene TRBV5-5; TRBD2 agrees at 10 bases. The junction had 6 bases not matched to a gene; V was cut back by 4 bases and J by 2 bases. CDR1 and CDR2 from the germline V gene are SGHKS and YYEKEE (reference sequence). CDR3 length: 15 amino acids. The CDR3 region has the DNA TGTGCCAGCAGCCACCCTGGACTAGCGGCCTACGAGCAGTACTTC. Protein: CASSHPGLAAYEQYF.

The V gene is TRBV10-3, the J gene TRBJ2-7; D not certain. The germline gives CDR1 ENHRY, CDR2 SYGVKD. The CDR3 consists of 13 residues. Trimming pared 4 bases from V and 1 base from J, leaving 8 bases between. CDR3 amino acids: CAISARLSYEQYF. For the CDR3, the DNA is TGTGCCATCAGTGCGCGTCTGTCCTACGAGCAGTACTTC.

CDR3 nucleotide sequence: TGTGCCAGCAGTGAAGCGTTGGGGGCAGCTCGTGGGACCCAGTACTTC. Translation gives CASSEALGAARGTQYF. The rearrangement links TRBV6-1 to TRBJ2-5, with D maybe TRBD1 (6 bases). V was shortened by 0 bases and J by 7 bases, with 18 bases between the two germline ends. This CDR3 is built from 16 residues. Germline values: CDR1 MNHNS, CDR2 SASEGT.

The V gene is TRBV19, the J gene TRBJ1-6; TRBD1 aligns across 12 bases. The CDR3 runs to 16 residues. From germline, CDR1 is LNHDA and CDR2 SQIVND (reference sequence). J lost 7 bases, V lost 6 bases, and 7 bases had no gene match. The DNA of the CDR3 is TGTGCCAGTAGCCGGGGGACAGGGGGCGGCAATTCACCCCTCCACTTT. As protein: CASSRGTGGGNSPLHF.

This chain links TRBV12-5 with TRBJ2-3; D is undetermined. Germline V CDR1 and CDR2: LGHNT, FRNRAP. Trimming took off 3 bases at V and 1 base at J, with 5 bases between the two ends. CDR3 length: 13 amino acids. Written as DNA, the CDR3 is TGTGCTAGTGGTTTTTCGGGCACAGATACGCAGTATTTT. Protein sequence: CASGFSGTDTQYF.

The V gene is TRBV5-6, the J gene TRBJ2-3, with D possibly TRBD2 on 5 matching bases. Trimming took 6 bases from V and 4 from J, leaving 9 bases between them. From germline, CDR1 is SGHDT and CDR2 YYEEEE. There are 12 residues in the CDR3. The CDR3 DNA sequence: TGTGCCAGCAACCTCGGGGCAGATACGCAGTATTTT. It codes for CASNLGADTQYF.

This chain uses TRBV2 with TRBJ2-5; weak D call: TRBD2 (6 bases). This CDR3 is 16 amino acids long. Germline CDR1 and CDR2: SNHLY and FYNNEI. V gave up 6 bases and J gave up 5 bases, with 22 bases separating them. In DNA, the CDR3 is TGTGCCAGCAGCGCCGAGGCATCAGCGGGTTGGGAGACCCAGTACTTC. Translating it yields CASSAEASAGWETQYF.

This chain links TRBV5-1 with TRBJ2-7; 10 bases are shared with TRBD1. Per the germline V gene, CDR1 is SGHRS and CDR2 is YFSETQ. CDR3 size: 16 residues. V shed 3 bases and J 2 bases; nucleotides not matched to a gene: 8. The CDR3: CASSSIRDRGAYEQYF. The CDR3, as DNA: TGCGCCAGCAGCTCTATCCGGGACAGGGGCGCCTACGAGCAGTACTTC. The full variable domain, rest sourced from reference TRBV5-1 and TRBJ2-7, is KAGVTQTPRYLIKTRGQQVTLSCSPISGHRSVSWYQQTPGQGLQFLFEYFSETQRNKGNFPGRFSGRQFSNSRSEMNVSTLELGDSALYLCASSSIRDRGAYEQYFGPGTRLTVT.

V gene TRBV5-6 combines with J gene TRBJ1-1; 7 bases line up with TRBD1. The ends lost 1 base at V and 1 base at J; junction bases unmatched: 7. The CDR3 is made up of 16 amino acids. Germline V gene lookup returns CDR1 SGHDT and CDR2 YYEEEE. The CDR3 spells CASSLYTDRPNTEAFF. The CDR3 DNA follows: TGTGCCAGCAGCTTGTATACGGACAGGCCGAACACTGAAGCTTTCTTT.

This CDR3 reads CAWSVMGDEQFF. CDR3 bases: TGTGCCTGGAGTGTAATGGGCGATGAGCAGTTCTTC. The chain links TRBV30 to TRBJ2-1; no definite D call. Trimming removed 0 bases at V and 8 bases at J, with 8 bases between. Per the germline V gene, CDR1 is GTSNPN and CDR2 is SVGIG (reference sequence). The CDR3 runs 12 residues. Full variable domain (missing parts from reference TRBV30 and TRBJ2-1): SQTIHQWPATLVQPVGSPLSLECTVEGTSNPNLYWYRQAAGRGLQLLFYSVGIGQISSEVPQNLSASRPQDRQFILSSKKLLLSDSGFYLCAWSVMGDEQFFGPGTRLTVL.

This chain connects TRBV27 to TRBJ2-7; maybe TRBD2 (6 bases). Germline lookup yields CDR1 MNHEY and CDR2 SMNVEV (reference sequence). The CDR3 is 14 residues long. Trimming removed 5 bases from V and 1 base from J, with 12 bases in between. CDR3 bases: TGTGCCAGCAGTGCGCGCGGGGTTTCCTACGAGCAGTACTTC. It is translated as CASSARGVSYEQYF.

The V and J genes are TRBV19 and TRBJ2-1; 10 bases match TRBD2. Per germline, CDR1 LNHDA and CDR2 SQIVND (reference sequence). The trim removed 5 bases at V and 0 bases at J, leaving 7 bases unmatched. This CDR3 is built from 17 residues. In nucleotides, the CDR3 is TGTGCCAGTAGTGGGCCTAGCGGGGGCAACTCCTACAATGAGCAGTTCTTC. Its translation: CASSGPSGGNSYNEQFF. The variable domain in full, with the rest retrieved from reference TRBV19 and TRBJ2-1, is DGGITQSPKYLFRKEGQNVTLSCEQNLNHDAMYWYRQDPGQGLRLIYYSQIVNDFQKGDIAEGYSVSREKKESFPLTVTSAQKNPTAFYLCASSGPSGGNSYNEQFFGPGTRLTVL.

The chain's CDR3 is CAWSVIAGGPGYF. DNA for the CDR3: TGTGCCTGGAGTGTGATAGCGGGGGGGCCGGGGTACTTC. This chain joins TRBV30 and TRBJ2-5, with 11 bases that match TRBD2. V dropped 0 bases and J dropped 13; count of bases not matched to a gene: 7. Germline CDR1 and CDR2: GTSNPN and SVGIG (reference sequence). This CDR3 comprises 13 residues.

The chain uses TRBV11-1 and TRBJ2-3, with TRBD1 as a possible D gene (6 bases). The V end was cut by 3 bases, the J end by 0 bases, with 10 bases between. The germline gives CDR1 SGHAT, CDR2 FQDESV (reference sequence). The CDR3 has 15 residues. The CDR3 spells CASSFQGPSTDTQYF. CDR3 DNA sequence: TGTGCCAGCAGCTTTCAGGGGCCTAGCACAGATACGCAGTATTTT.

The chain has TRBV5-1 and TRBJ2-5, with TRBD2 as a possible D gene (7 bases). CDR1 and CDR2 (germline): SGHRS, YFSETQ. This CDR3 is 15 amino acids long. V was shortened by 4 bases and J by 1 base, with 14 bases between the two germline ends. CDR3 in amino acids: CASSEGGQGQETQYF. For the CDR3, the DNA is TGCGCCAGCAGCGAGGGGGGGCAGGGCCAAGAGACCCAGTACTTC.

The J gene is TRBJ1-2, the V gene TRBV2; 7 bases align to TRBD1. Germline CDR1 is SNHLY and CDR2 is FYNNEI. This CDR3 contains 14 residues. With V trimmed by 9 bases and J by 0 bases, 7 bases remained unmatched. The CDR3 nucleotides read TGTGCCAGTCGTGGGACAGAATCTAACTATGGCTACACCTTC. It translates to CASRGTESNYGYTF.

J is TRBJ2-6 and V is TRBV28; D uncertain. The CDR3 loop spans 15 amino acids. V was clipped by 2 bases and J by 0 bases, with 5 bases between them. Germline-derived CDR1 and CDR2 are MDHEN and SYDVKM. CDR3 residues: CASSLPLSGANVLTF. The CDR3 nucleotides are TGTGCCAGCAGTTTACCCCTCTCTGGGGCCAACGTCCTGACTTTC.

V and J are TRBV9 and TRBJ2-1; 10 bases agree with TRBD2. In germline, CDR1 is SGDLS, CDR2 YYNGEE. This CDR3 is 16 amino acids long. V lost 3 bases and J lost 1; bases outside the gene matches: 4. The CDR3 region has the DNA TGTGCCAGCAGCGCAACGACTAGCGGGTCCTACAATGAGCAGTTCTTC. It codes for CASSATTSGSYNEQFF.

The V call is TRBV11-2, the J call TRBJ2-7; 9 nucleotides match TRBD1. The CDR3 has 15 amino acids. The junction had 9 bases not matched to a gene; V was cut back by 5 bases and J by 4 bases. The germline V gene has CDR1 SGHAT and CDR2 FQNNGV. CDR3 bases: TGTGCCAGCAGCCCCGGGACAGGGACCTTTTACGAGCAGTACTTC. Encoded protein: CASSPGTGTFYEQYF.

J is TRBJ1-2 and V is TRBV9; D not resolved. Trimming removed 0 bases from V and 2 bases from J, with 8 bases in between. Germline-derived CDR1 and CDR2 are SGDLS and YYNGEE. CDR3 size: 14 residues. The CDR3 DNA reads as TGTGCCAGCAGCGTAGTGGCGGAGAACTATGGCTACACCTTC. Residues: CASSVVAENYGYTF. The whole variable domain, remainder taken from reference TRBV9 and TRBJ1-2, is DSGVTQTPKHLITATGQRVTLRCSPRSGDLSVYWYQQSLDQGLQFLIQYYNGEERAKGNILERFSAQQFPDLHSELNLSSLELGDSALYFCASSVVAENYGYTFGSGTRLTVV.